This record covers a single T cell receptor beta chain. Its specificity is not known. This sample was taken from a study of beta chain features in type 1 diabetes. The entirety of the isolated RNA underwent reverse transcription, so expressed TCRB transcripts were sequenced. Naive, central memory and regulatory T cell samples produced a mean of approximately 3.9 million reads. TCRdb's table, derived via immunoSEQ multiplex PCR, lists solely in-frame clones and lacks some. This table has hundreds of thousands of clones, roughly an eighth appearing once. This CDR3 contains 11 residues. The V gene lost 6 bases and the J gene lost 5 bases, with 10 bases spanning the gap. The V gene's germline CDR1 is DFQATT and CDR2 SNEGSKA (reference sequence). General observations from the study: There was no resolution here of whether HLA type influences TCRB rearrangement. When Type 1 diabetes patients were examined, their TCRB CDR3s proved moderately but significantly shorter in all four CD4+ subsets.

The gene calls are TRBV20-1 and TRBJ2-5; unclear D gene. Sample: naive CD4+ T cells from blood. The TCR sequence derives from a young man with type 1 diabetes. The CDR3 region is CSAGYSETQYF. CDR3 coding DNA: TGCAGTGCCGGCTACTCCGAGACCCAGTACTTC.